This T cell receptor (beta chain) is from a study of blood T cell repertoires in COVID-19. Germline-derived CDR1 and CDR2 are LNHNV and YYDKDF (reference sequence). The ends were cut back, 3 bases at V and 1 base at J, with 13 bases in the middle. The CDR3 is made up of 17 amino acids. Only in-frame clones appear in the TCRdb table, and some are missing; sequencing was by immunoSEQ multiplex PCR. The sample holds approximately 150,000 clones, 85% to 90% seen once. The clonotype originates from a woman in her fifties or sixties with acute or convalescent COVID-19. Sequencing used peripheral blood. The chain is built from TRBV15 and TRBJ2-6; a weak D match, TRBD1 (6 bases). CDR3 loop: CATSRDRKQSGANVLTF. DNA of the CDR3: TGTGCCACCAGCAGGGACAGAAAACAATCTGGGGCCAACGTCCTGACTTTC.